The 21 T cell receptor beta chains presented below share a single source sample, sequenced in a study of T cells after yellow fever vaccination. TCRdb itself ran the 5' RACE reads through MiXCR, one entry per CDR3 protein. The sample yields about 96,000 distinct CDR3 sequences, around 9.8% seen once. The material sequenced was CD8+ T cells not binding an NS4B(214-222) dextramer, sorted from PBMCs, taken about 2 weeks after the first yellow fever vaccination. The origin of the receptors is a man aged 18 to 30 who received the YFV17D yellow fever vaccine.

The chain links TRBV7-9 to TRBJ2-4; D call uncertain. Trimming took off 7 bases at V and 1 base at J, with 11 bases between the two ends. The CDR3 has 14 residues. The germline gives CDR1 SEHNR, CDR2 FQNEAQ (reference sequence). The CDR3 coding sequence is TGTGCCAGCACCGCCGGGTTCGCCAAAAACATTCAGTACTTC. It yields the protein CASTAGFAKNIQYF.

V usage is TRBV7-9 and J usage is TRBJ2-5; TRBD2 might be the D (6 bases). Trimming pared 4 bases from V and 5 bases from J, leaving 14 bases between. The CDR3 totals 14 residues. CDR1 SEHNR and CDR2 FQNEAQ come from the germline V gene (reference sequence). This CDR3 is CASSSRQGLETQYF. The CDR3 DNA is TGTGCCAGCAGCTCCCGCCAGGGACTGGAGACCCAGTACTTC.

The chain carries TRBV5-1 and TRBJ1-2; D remains ambiguous. Germline V gene lookup returns CDR1 SGHRS and CDR2 YFSETQ. The CDR3 is 12 amino acids. V lost 0 bases and J 8 bases, leaving 8 bases between the germline ends. The CDR3 bases are TGCGCCAGCAGCTTGGGACCGCCGGGCTACACCTTC. Translated: CASSLGPPGYTF.

This clonotype was observed a few times. The CDR3 sequence is CASSLDGYQPQHF. As DNA, the CDR3 is TGTGCCAGCAGCTTAGACGGGTATCAGCCCCAGCATTTT. V is TRBV7-9 and J is TRBJ1-5; D is uncertain. Germline V gene sequence: CDR1 SEHNR, CDR2 FQNEAQ (reference sequence). The CDR3 is made up of 13 amino acids. The V and J ends lost 1 base and 5 bases respectively, with 6 bases between them. The full variable domain, completed using reference TRBV7-9 and TRBJ1-5, is DTGVSQNPRHKITKRGQNVTFRCDPISEHNRLYWYRQTLGQGPEFLTYFQNEAQLEKSRLLSDRFSAERPKGSFSTLEIQRTEQGDSAMYLCASSLDGYQPQHFGDGTRLSIL.

Only a few counts were recorded for this clonotype. This rearrangement joins TRBV6-2 or TRBV6-3 to TRBJ2-3; no definite D call. Trimming removed 6 bases from V and 1 base from J, with 11 bases in between. The CDR3 covers 14 residues. The germline gives CDR1 MNHEY, CDR2 SVGEGT. DNA of the CDR3: TGTGCCAGCAGCGTATCCTTTCGCACAGATACGCAGTATTTT. The encoded protein is CASSVSFRTDTQYF.

V gene TRBV7-2 combines with J gene TRBJ2-1; D not certain. This CDR3 comprises 15 residues. With 2 bases removed from V and 0 bases from J, the gap between germline ends came to 8 bases. Germline CDR1 reads SGHTA; CDR2 reads FQGNSA. The DNA for the CDR3 is TGTGCCAGCAGCTTACAGGACCGCTCCTACAATGAGCAGTTCTTC. Translating gives CASSLQDRSYNEQFF.

The gene calls are TRBV21-1 and TRBJ1-2; the D call in the table, TRBD1, was not verified against the DNA. TRBV21-1 is flagged as a pseudogene. This CDR3 region has 15 residues. CDR3 in DNA: TGTGCCAGCAGCAGGGGGAGGGGGCACCCCTATGGCTACACCTTC. Its translation is CASSRGRGHPYGYTF.

The V call is TRBV7-9, the J call TRBJ1-1; 9 bases agree with TRBD1. With 4 bases clipped from V and 11 bases from J, the junction kept 11 bases outside the gene matches. The CDR3 is 14 amino acids. The germline CDR1 and CDR2 sequences are SEHNR and FQNEAQ (reference sequence). The CDR3 reads CASSSFLGQGAAFF. CDR3 DNA sequence: TGTGCCAGCAGCTCTTTCTTGGGACAGGGTGCGGCTTTCTTT.

Many counts were recorded for this clonotype. The V call is TRBV6-5, the J call TRBJ2-7, with 7 nucleotides matching TRBD1. Germline V gives CDR1 MNHEY, CDR2 SVGAGI. Trimming removed 2 bases from V and 3 bases from J; junction bases left unmatched: 4. The CDR3 contains 14 residues. CDR3 region: CASSYGSGGYEQYF. The CDR3 DNA sequence: TGTGCCAGCAGTTACGGGTCAGGGGGCTACGAGCAGTACTTC.

This clonotype has only a few counts. The chain has TRBV4-1 and TRBJ1-6; no clear D gene. CDR3 length equals 15 residues. Germline V CDR1 and CDR2: MGHRA, YSYEKL. V was pared by 6 bases and J by 8 bases, with 17 bases between. DNA for the CDR3: TGCGCCAGCAGTCGTCCAGGTGAAGGAGATTCACCCCTCCACTTT. Translated, it gives CASSRPGEGDSPLHF.

This clonotype appeared many times. The gene calls are TRBV24-1 and TRBJ2-2, with TRBD1 as a possible D gene (5 bases). V lost 4 bases, J lost 6 bases, and 17 bases lay in between. Germline V gives CDR1 KGHDR, CDR2 SFDVKD. This CDR3 contains 16 residues. The CDR3 DNA reads as TGTGCCACCAGTGACCAGACAGTTTTAGACGCCGGGGAGCTGTTTTTT. Protein: CATSDQTVLDAGELFF.

This clonotype was found a few times. Mismatch with germline at one junction end may stem from a read error. This rearrangement joins TRBV29-1 to TRBJ2-2; TRBD2 matches at 15 bases. The CDR3 extends over 18 amino acids. CDR1 is SQVTM, CDR2 ANQGSEA, per germline. The CDR3 DNA reads TGCAGCGTGGAAGGACTAGCGGGGGGGGAACCGAACACCGGGGAGCTGTTTTTT. Encoded protein: CSVEGLAGGEPNTGELFF.

About this clonotype: Relative to the germline gene, one junction end is altered; a read error may explain this. The chain has TRBV6-5 and TRBJ2-5; D is possibly TRBD1 or TRBD2 (5 bases each). The CDR3 totals 17 residues. Germline V gives CDR1 MNHEY, CDR2 SVGAGI. CDR3 sequence (DNA): TGTGCCAGCAGTCTACTGTGGGCCGGTGGGGACCATGAGACCCAGTACTTC. Translating it yields CASSLLWAGGDHETQYF.

This clonotype appeared a few times. The CDR3 protein is CSVDQGYGYTF. Written as DNA, the CDR3 is TGCAGCGTGGACCAGGGCTATGGCTACACCTTC. The gene calls are TRBV29-1 and TRBJ1-2; D possibly corresponds to TRBD1 (5 bases). Germline V gene sequence: CDR1 SQVTM, CDR2 ANQGSEA. The CDR3 is 11 residues long. The ends were cut back, 6 bases at V and 4 bases at J, with 9 bases in the middle.

The rearrangement links TRBV7-8 to TRBJ2-7, with 7 bases that match TRBD1. Germline V CDR1 and CDR2: SGHVS, FQNEAQ. Trimming cost V 3 bases and J 0 bases; bases outside gene matches: 11. CDR3 length: 17 residues. Here the CDR3 reads CASSFQWVGTASYEQYV. In DNA form, the CDR3 reads TGTGCCAGCAGCTTCCAATGGGTCGGGACAGCCTCCTACGAGCAGTACGTC.

This chain uses TRBV9 with TRBJ2-7, with D maybe TRBD2 (5 bases). V was pared by 2 bases and J by 3 bases, with 18 bases between. Per the germline V gene, CDR1 is SGDLS and CDR2 is YYNGEE. The CDR3 contains 16 residues. The CDR3 loop is CASSVDALVNVYEQYF. CDR3 nucleotide sequence: TGTGCCAGCAGCGTGGATGCACTAGTTAACGTCTACGAGCAGTACTTC.

This clonotype was detected a few times. The chain employs TRBV27 and TRBJ1-5, with D tentatively TRBD1 (5 bases). The V end lost 11 bases, the J end lost 2 bases, and 10 bases lay between the germline ends. This CDR3 contains 12 residues. CDR1 MNHEY and CDR2 SMNVEV come from the germline V gene (reference sequence). The CDR3 sequence: CAAGVGNQPQHF. CDR3 coding DNA: TGTGCCGCGGGGGTTGGCAATCAGCCCCAGCATTTT.

This clonotype was observed a few times. The V and J genes are TRBV23-1 and TRBJ2-1; D remains ambiguous. TRBV23-1 is an open reading frame whose function is uncertain. Trimming left V 0 bases short and J 3 bases short, with 6 bases between. This CDR3 is 14 amino acids long. The CDR3 reads CASSQSRNYNEQFF. The CDR3 DNA is TGCGCCAGCAGTCAATCCCGGAACTACAATGAGCAGTTCTTC.

The V gene is TRBV11-2, the J gene TRBJ2-3; 12 positions agree with TRBD2. The CDR3 is made up of 15 amino acids. Germline trimming cut 4 bases from V and 5 bases from J; bases unmatched to any gene: 4. CDR1 and CDR2 (germline): SGHAT, FQNNGV. The CDR3 here is CASSWTSGAGDTQYF. CDR3 nucleotide sequence: TGTGCCAGCAGCTGGACTAGCGGGGCTGGAGATACGCAGTATTTT.

This clonotype was seen a handful of times. This chain uses TRBV12-3 or TRBV12-4 with TRBJ1-1; 7 nucleotides align to TRBD1. V was pared by 7 bases and J by 11 bases, with 13 bases of the junction left unmatched. The CDR3 length is 13 residues. The CDR3 is CASTLTKTGRAFF. The CDR3 DNA reads as TGTGCCAGCACCCTAACAAAGACAGGGAGGGCTTTCTTT.

This clonotype was seen more than once but under ten times. The chain couples TRBV28 to TRBJ2-5; D may match TRBD1 or TRBD2 (5 bases each). Trimming removed 5 bases at V and 0 bases at J, with 19 bases between. The CDR3 totals 17 residues. Germline assignment: CDR1 MDHEN and CDR2 SYDVKM. CDR3 loop: CASSPGTLEPYQETQYF. Written as DNA, the CDR3 is TGTGCCAGCAGTCCCGGGACGCTGGAACCGTACCAAGAGACCCAGTACTTC.